These T cell receptor beta chains were read from a single sample in a study of cytomegalovirus exposure and HLA in healthy donors. Method: immunoSEQ multiplex PCR; TCRdb's copy keeps in-frame clones and lacks some. The sample records 65,000 to 95,000 clones, under 80% being singletons. Sequencing input: PBMCs. The source is a male donor in good health and CMV-seropositive. CDR3s include the opening cysteine and the closing phenylalanine or tryptophan. The order of the fields is J gene, D gene, clone size, V gene, CDR3 DNA, CDR3 protein. A D gene is named only where the DNA matches it firmly. Some rows have no size entry. The others give once, few or many, or a class for an expanded clone.

J gene: TRBJ1-2
D gene: NA
clone size: NA
V gene: TRBV6-6
CDR3 DNA: TGTGCCAGCACCCTGGATCGTCAGGATGGCTACACCTTC
CDR3 protein: CASTLDRQDGYTF

J gene: TRBJ1-5
D gene: NA
clone size: NA
V gene: TRBV7-6
CDR3 DNA: TGTGCCAGCAGCTCAGACAGCCATGATCAGCCCCAGCATTTT
CDR3 protein: CASSSDSHDQPQHF

J gene: TRBJ2-3
D gene: NA
clone size: NA
V gene: TRBV5-4
CDR3 DNA: TGTGCCAGCAGCCATGGAGGGACAGATACGCAGTATTTT
CDR3 protein: CASSHGGTDTQYF

J gene: TRBJ2-5
D gene: TRBD2
clone size: NA
V gene: TRBV9
CDR3 DNA: TGTGCCAGCAGCGTTGGGGGGGGCCAAGAGACCCAGTACTTC
CDR3 protein: CASSVGGGQETQYF

J gene: TRBJ1-5
D gene: TRBD1
clone size: NA
V gene: TRBV28
CDR3 DNA: TGTGCCAGCAGGGCCCCAGGGGGTCGCAATCAGCCCCAGCATTTT
CDR3 protein: CASRAPGGRNQPQHF

J gene: TRBJ2-3
D gene: NA
clone size: NA
V gene: TRBV9
CDR3 DNA: TGTGCCAGCAGCGTAGACTACGGCCTTAGCACAGATACGCAGTATTTT
CDR3 protein: CASSVDYGLSTDTQYF

J gene: TRBJ1-4
D gene: TRBD1
clone size: NA
V gene: TRBV4-3
CDR3 DNA: TGCGCCAGCAGCCACGGGACAGCCAGTTGCAGTTTGTTTTTT
CDR3 protein: CASSHGTASCSLFF

J gene: TRBJ2-7
D gene: TRBD2
clone size: NA
V gene: TRBV19
CDR3 DNA: TGTGCCAGTAGTATAGGTCCTAGCGGGAGTTGGTACGAGCAGTACTTC
CDR3 protein: CASSIGPSGSWYEQYF

J gene: TRBJ2-1
D gene: TRBD2
clone size: NA
V gene: TRBV18
CDR3 DNA: TGTGCCAGCTCCTCGGGGGGTGCTGAGCAGTTCTTC
CDR3 protein: CASSSGGAEQFF

J gene: TRBJ1-4
D gene: NA
clone size: NA
V gene: TRBV18
CDR3 DNA: TGTGCCAGCTCACCTAACAGGAACCCTAATGAAAAACTGTTTTTT
CDR3 protein: CASSPNRNPNEKLFF

J gene: TRBJ1-1
D gene: NA
clone size: NA
V gene: TRBV6-5
CDR3 DNA: TGTGCCAGCAGTCTTCGGGGTTCGGACACTGAAGCTTTCTTT
CDR3 protein: CASSLRGSDTEAFF

J gene: TRBJ2-7
D gene: NA
clone size: NA
V gene: TRBV6-5
CDR3 DNA: TGTGCCAGCAGTTACTCGAATTGGGGAGGCTACGAGCAGTACTTC
CDR3 protein: CASSYSNWGGYEQYF

J gene: TRBJ1-1
D gene: TRBD1
clone size: NA
V gene: TRBV18
CDR3 DNA: TGTGCCAGCTCACCCTATAACTCCGGACAGGGCGCTGAAGCTTTCTTT
CDR3 protein: CASSPYNSGQGAEAFF

J gene: TRBJ1-5
D gene: NA
clone size: NA
V gene: TRBV27
CDR3 DNA: TGTGCCAGCAGTTTATACGGACTGTATAGCAATCAGCCCCAGCATTTT
CDR3 protein: CASSLYGLYSNQPQHF

J gene: TRBJ2-7
D gene: NA
clone size: NA
V gene: TRBV5-1
CDR3 DNA: TGCGCCAGCAGCTTGTTCGCGAGCGAGCAGTACTTC
CDR3 protein: CASSLFASEQYF

J gene: TRBJ2-4
D gene: TRBD1
clone size: few
V gene: TRBV6-5
CDR3 DNA: TGTGCCAGCAGTTACAGACAGGGAAGAAACATTCAGTACTTC
CDR3 protein: CASSYRQGRNIQYF

J gene: TRBJ1-1
D gene: NA
clone size: NA
V gene: TRBV5-1
CDR3 DNA: TGCGCCAGCAGCTTTCTGGGACGCGGAGGGGTAAGCGTGGCTGAAGCTTTCTTT
CDR3 protein: CASSFLGRGGVSVAEAFF

J gene: TRBJ2-5
D gene: NA
clone size: once
V gene: TRBV15
CDR3 DNA: TGTGCCACCAGCAGAGCGAGCGACGTCCAAGAGACCCAGTACTTC
CDR3 protein: CATSRASDVQETQYF

J gene: TRBJ1-3
D gene: NA
clone size: few
V gene: TRBV2
CDR3 DNA: TGTGCCAGCAGCGTTTTTGGGGAGAGATTGAATTTT
CDR3 protein: CASSVFGERLNF

J gene: TRBJ1-2
D gene: NA
clone size: NA
V gene: TRBV27
CDR3 DNA: TGTGCCAGCAGTTTATTGGGGCAGGGCGTAGGGGGCTACACCTTC
CDR3 protein: CASSLLGQGVGGYTF

J gene: TRBJ1-1
D gene: NA
clone size: NA
V gene: TRBV2
CDR3 DNA: TGTGCCAGCACCGGGGGGGCCAACACTGAAGCTTTCTTT
CDR3 protein: CASTGGANTEAFF

J gene: TRBJ1-4
D gene: TRBD1
clone size: NA
V gene: TRBV28
CDR3 DNA: TGTGCCAGCAGCATGACAGGGGAGGAAAAACTGTTTTTT
CDR3 protein: CASSMTGEEKLFF

J gene: TRBJ1-2
D gene: TRBD1
clone size: NA
V gene: TRBV9
CDR3 DNA: TGTGCCAGCAGCGAACCGGGACAGGTTATCTATGGCTACACCTTC
CDR3 protein: CASSEPGQVIYGYTF

J gene: TRBJ1-2
D gene: NA
clone size: NA
V gene: TRBV4-1
CDR3 DNA: TGCGCCAGCAGCCAAAAATCAGGGGCGGATAACTATGGCTACACCTTC
CDR3 protein: CASSQKSGADNYGYTF

J gene: TRBJ2-2
D gene: TRBD1
clone size: NA
V gene: TRBV5-1
CDR3 DNA: TGCGCCAGCAGGTACCGGTGGGACAGGGACACCGGGGAGCTGTTTTTT
CDR3 protein: CASRYRWDRDTGELFF

J gene: TRBJ1-5
D gene: TRBD1
clone size: few
V gene: TRBV6-5
CDR3 DNA: TGTGCCAGCAGTAGACAGGGGGACGGCAATCAGCCCCAGCATTTT
CDR3 protein: CASSRQGDGNQPQHF

J gene: TRBJ1-5
D gene: NA
clone size: NA
V gene: TRBV10-3
CDR3 DNA: TGTGCCAGCAGCAGCGGACGTTTCAATCAGCCCCAGCATTTT
CDR3 protein: CASSSGRFNQPQHF

J gene: TRBJ2-7
D gene: TRBD1
clone size: NA
V gene: TRBV28
CDR3 DNA: TGTGCCAGCATTACGGGACAGCTCGTCGAGCAGTACTTC
CDR3 protein: CASITGQLVEQYF

J gene: TRBJ1-5
D gene: TRBD1
clone size: NA
V gene: TRBV28
CDR3 DNA: TGTGCCAGCGGACAGGGGCTAAGTCAGCCCCAGCATTTT
CDR3 protein: CASGQGLSQPQHF

J gene: TRBJ2-1
D gene: TRBD2
clone size: NA
V gene: TRBV27
CDR3 DNA: TGTGCCAGCAGTTTATCGGGGGGGGGAGTTGGCAATGAGCAGTTCTTC
CDR3 protein: CASSLSGGGVGNEQFF

J gene: TRBJ2-3
D gene: NA
clone size: once
V gene: TRBV6-4
CDR3 DNA: TGTGCCAGCAGTGACTCAACGGGGAGGGATACGCAGTATTTT
CDR3 protein: CASSDSTGRDTQYF

J gene: TRBJ2-2
D gene: NA
clone size: NA
V gene: TRBV7-6
CDR3 DNA: TGTGCCAGCCGGGATAATCCCGGGGAGCTGTTTTTT
CDR3 protein: CASRDNPGELFF

J gene: TRBJ2-3
D gene: TRBD2
clone size: NA
V gene: TRBV6-1
CDR3 DNA: TGTGCCAGCAGTGTAGCGGGGGGGACTAGCACAGATACGCAGTATTTT
CDR3 protein: CASSVAGGTSTDTQYF

J gene: TRBJ2-2
D gene: NA
clone size: NA
V gene: TRBV9
CDR3 DNA: TGTGCCAGCAGCGTAGGTAGCGCGATGAACACCGGGGAGCTGTTTTTT
CDR3 protein: CASSVGSAMNTGELFF

J gene: TRBJ2-7
D gene: TRBD2
clone size: NA
V gene: TRBV7-6
CDR3 DNA: TGTGCCAGCAGCCTACTAGCGGGGGGACCTTCCTACGAGCAGTACTTC
CDR3 protein: CASSLLAGGPSYEQYF

J gene: TRBJ2-4
D gene: TRBD2
clone size: NA
V gene: TRBV11-2
CDR3 DNA: TGTGCCAGCAGCCCTCTGGGAGCGGGGGTAGCCAAAAACATTCAGTACTTC
CDR3 protein: CASSPLGAGVAKNIQYF

J gene: TRBJ1-1
D gene: NA
clone size: NA
V gene: TRBV7-9
CDR3 DNA: TGTGCCAGCAGCCAGGCACCCAGGGGACCATCAATTGAAGCTTTCTTT
CDR3 protein: CASSQAPRGPSIEAFF

J gene: TRBJ1-5
D gene: NA
clone size: NA
V gene: TRBV18
CDR3 DNA: TGTGCCAGCTCACCAATCCCCTCACAGGGTCTGTCTCGCCAGCCCCAGCATTTT
CDR3 protein: CASSPIPSQGLSRQPQHF

J gene: TRBJ2-1
D gene: NA
clone size: NA
V gene: TRBV28
CDR3 DNA: TGTGCCAGCAGTAACGGGGGACCCCGGAAGGATGAGCAGTTCTTC
CDR3 protein: CASSNGGPRKDEQFF

J gene: TRBJ2-7
D gene: NA
clone size: NA
V gene: TRBV5-4
CDR3 DNA: TGTGCCAGCAGCTTGTACAGTAACTACGAGCAGTACTTC
CDR3 protein: CASSLYSNYEQYF

J gene: TRBJ1-1
D gene: TRBD1
clone size: NA
V gene: TRBV5-5
CDR3 DNA: TGTGCCACCTTACCGGGACAGGGGGCCACTGAAGCTTTCTTT
CDR3 protein: CATLPGQGATEAFF

J gene: TRBJ1-6
D gene: NA
clone size: NA
V gene: TRBV5-6
CDR3 DNA: TGTGCCAGCAGGTCAGGGGTTACCTATAATTCACCCCTCCACTTT
CDR3 protein: CASRSGVTYNSPLHF

J gene: TRBJ1-5
D gene: NA
clone size: NA
V gene: TRBV7-2
CDR3 DNA: TGTGCCAGCAGCTTCCAGACAGGTAGCAATCAGCCCCAGCATTTT
CDR3 protein: CASSFQTGSNQPQHF

J gene: TRBJ2-7
D gene: NA
clone size: NA
V gene: TRBV18
CDR3 DNA: TGTGCCAGCTCAGAAACAGGGTCCTACGAGCAGTACTTC
CDR3 protein: CASSETGSYEQYF

J gene: TRBJ1-2
D gene: NA
clone size: NA
V gene: TRBV7-2
CDR3 DNA: TGTGCCAGCAGCCCTCTACAGGCTAACTATGGCTACACCTTC
CDR3 protein: CASSPLQANYGYTF

J gene: TRBJ2-7
D gene: NA
clone size: few
V gene: TRBV5-1
CDR3 DNA: TGCGCCAGCAGCTTGGAGACAGGAACCTACTACGAGCAGTACTTC
CDR3 protein: CASSLETGTYYEQYF

J gene: TRBJ1-1
D gene: TRBD1
clone size: NA
V gene: TRBV18
CDR3 DNA: TGTGCCAGCTCCCCAGACAGGGACGCTTTCTTT
CDR3 protein: CASSPDRDAFF

J gene: TRBJ2-7
D gene: NA
clone size: NA
V gene: TRBV7-9
CDR3 DNA: TGTGCCAGCAGCGCACAGGGTTACGAGCAGTACTTC
CDR3 protein: CASSAQGYEQYF